Sequencing of this TCR beta chain was carried out in a study of T cells in narcolepsy. Study results and limitations: HCRT-specific and TRIB2-specific autoreactive clonotypes appeared among same-patient CSF and blood CD4+ clonotypes.

About this clone: Its target is not known.

TCRdb's table, derived via immunoSEQ multiplex PCR, lists solely in-frame clones and lacks some. The sample includes tens of thousands of clones, about 85% seen only once; the top ten take roughly 1%. This clonotype was obtained from a human donor in good health. Sample: memory (CD45RA-) CD4+ T cells from blood.

CDR3 coding DNA: TGTGCCAGCAGTCCCCGACCCGTTAATGAGCAGTTCTTC. This codes for CASSPRPVNEQFF. V usage is TRBV6-6 and J usage is TRBJ2-1; D not certain. V lost 5 bases to trimming and J lost 7 bases, with 12 bases between them. Germline V CDR1 and CDR2: MNHNY, SVGAGI (reference sequence). The CDR3 is 13 residues long.